One T cell receptor beta chain is described in this entry. This CDR3 region has 16 residues. Germline-derived CDR1 and CDR2 are LGHNA and YSLEER. V shed 4 bases, J shed 3 bases, and the junction held 8 bases outside the gene matches. The sample belongs to a study of blood T cells in healthy people across ages. Primers used in a second PCR of about 6 to 11 cycles were a sample-barcoded 5' primer and a J-beta primer mix. A single record per CDR3 protein comes from TCRdb applying MiXCR to the 5' RACE reads. The repertoire includes approximately 670,000 distinct CDR3 sequences, around 38% of them detected once, and 25% to 35% sits in the top ten.

The TCR originated in a man aged 80 or over in good health. Material: blood. This sequence joins TRBV4-3 and TRBJ2-7; 11 nucleotides align to TRBD2. This CDR3 is CASSREIGLAGYEQYF. CDR3 DNA: TGCGCCAGCAGCCGAGAAATCGGACTAGCGGGCTACGAGCAGTACTTC.